The sample holds many counts of the clone carrying this T cell receptor (beta chain). Its matching antigen is unknown. MiXCR, run by TCRdb on the 5' RACE reads, gives a single entry per CDR3 protein. This sample yields fewer than 450,000 distinct CDR3 sequences, of which approximately 3.9% are seen a single time; more than 20% belongs to the top ten. This specimen comes from a study of T cells after yellow fever vaccination. V lost 5 bases to trimming and J lost 4 bases, with 14 bases between them. Per the germline V gene, CDR1 is SEHNR and CDR2 is FQNEAQ (reference sequence). This CDR3 has 14 residues. Notes on the study in general: Re-detected after boosting: most primary clones, 96% of CD4 and 80% to 90% of CD8.

The J gene is TRBJ1-1, the V gene TRBV7-9, with D perhaps matching TRBD1 (5 bases). The TCR sequence derives from a man aged 18 to 29 who received the YFV17D yellow fever vaccine. The starting material was PBMCs, obtained 5 days after the yellow fever booster vaccination. CDR3 sequence (DNA): TGTGCCAGCAGCCCAGGGACCCCGGGCACTGAAGCTTTCTTT. This codes for CASSPGTPGTEAFF.